A single sample gave rise to the 10 T cell receptor beta chains below, sequenced in a study of blood T cells in healthy people across ages. Combining a sample-barcoded 5' primer with a J-beta primer mix, a second PCR ran for roughly 7 to 12 cycles. TCRdb re-called the 5' RACE reads through MiXCR, storing one row per CDR3 protein. This table holds around 1,800,000 distinct CDR3 sequences, about 39% found once. Sequences were obtained from blood. The source is a human donor in good health.

The chain carries TRBV10-3 and TRBJ1-2, with 9 bases matching TRBD1. V shed 11 bases and J 8 bases; nucleotides not matched to a gene: 12. In germline, CDR1 is ENHRY, CDR2 SYGVKD. This CDR3 has 13 amino acids. CDR3 in amino acids: CAVADRGLGGYTF. CDR3 in DNA: TGTGCCGTCGCGGACAGGGGCTTGGGCGGCTACACCTTC.

The rearrangement links TRBV18 to TRBJ2-5; D unresolved. V lost 3 bases and J 0 bases, leaving 11 bases between the germline ends. Germline CDR1 and CDR2: KGHSH and LQKENI. The CDR3 consists of 15 residues. The CDR3, as DNA: TGTGCCAGCTCACCCCCGCCGCCAAACCAAGAGACCCAGTACTTC. Protein product: CASSPPPPNQETQYF.

This clonotype showed up just a few times. J is TRBJ1-2 and V is TRBV4-2; possible D gene TRBD1, 6 bases. V was pared by 3 bases and J by 4 bases, with 9 bases between. CDR1 and CDR2 (germline): LGHNA, YNFKEQ. CDR3 length equals 13 residues. Here the CDR3 DNA reads TGTGCCAGCAGCCAGTCGACAGGCTATGGCTACACCTTC. Its protein product is CASSQSTGYGYTF.

V gene TRBV6-1 combines with J gene TRBJ1-2, with D uncertain. Germline V CDR1 and CDR2: MNHNS, SASEGT. The CDR3 loop spans 13 amino acids. The V end was cut by 2 bases, the J end by 6 bases, with 10 bases between. CDR3 nucleotides: TGTGCCAGCAGTGAACCAAACATGGATGGCTACACCTTC. Protein: CASSEPNMDGYTF.

The gene calls are TRBV7-2 and TRBJ2-1, with a tentative D call TRBD2 (6 bases). V lost 4 bases and J 3 bases, leaving 10 bases between the germline ends. Germline V gene sequence: CDR1 SGHTA, CDR2 FQGNSA. This CDR3 is 14 amino acids long. Here the CDR3 reads CASSSPGVYNEQFF. In nucleotides, the CDR3 is TGTGCCAGCAGCTCACCGGGGGTCTACAATGAGCAGTTCTTC.

The chain combines TRBV7-2 with TRBJ1-2; 9 bases match TRBD1. Germline CDR1 SGHTA, CDR2 FQGNSA. V dropped 1 base and J dropped 8; count of bases not matched to a gene: 11. The CDR3 totals 16 residues. The CDR3 DNA sequence: TGTGCCAGCAGCTTAGTCGTGGGACAGGGCGTCTTGGGCTACACCTTC. Amino acids: CASSLVVGQGVLGYTF.

The genes are TRBV5-1 and TRBJ1-5; D gene unclear. Trimming took off 0 bases at V and 9 bases at J, with 16 bases between the two ends. The germline V gene has CDR1 SGHRS and CDR2 YFSETQ. The CDR3 contains 15 residues. The CDR3 here is CASSLGTEGSRPQHF. CDR3 nucleotide sequence: TGCGCCAGCAGCTTGGGAACAGAGGGTAGTCGGCCCCAGCATTTT.

This chain joins TRBV20-1 and TRBJ2-5; D is perhaps TRBD1 (6 bases). The V gene's germline CDR1 is DFQATT and CDR2 SNEGSKA (reference sequence). V was clipped by 4 bases and J by 5 bases, with 17 bases between them. CDR3 length: 14 residues. DNA of the CDR3: TGCAGTGCTAAACCCCGGGGACACCCGGAGACCCAGTACTTC. It yields the protein CSAKPRGHPETQYF.

A word on this clonotype: The junction does not match germline at one end; this may be a read error. This rearrangement joins TRBV20-1 to TRBJ1-1; D call uncertain. Germline V lookup: CDR1 DFQATT, CDR2 SNEGSKA (reference sequence). This CDR3 has 16 amino acids. The CDR3 nucleotides read TGCAGTGCTAGGTTGGTCGAGGACTTCCGTAACACTGGAGCTTTCTTT. It codes for CSARLVEDFRNTGAFF.

V and J are TRBV24-1 and TRBJ2-5; a possible D gene is TRBD2 (5 bases). The CDR3 is 13 amino acids. V was shortened by 6 bases and J by 0 bases, with 7 bases between the two germline ends. Germline CDR1 reads KGHDR; CDR2 reads SFDVKD. This CDR3 reads CATSRTDQETQYF. The CDR3 DNA sequence: TGTGCCACCAGTCGGACTGACCAAGAGACCCAGTACTTC.